The 12 T cell receptor beta chains below all came from one sample that was sequenced in a study of T cells in Graves' hyperthyroidism and ophthalmopathy. RNA transcripts served as the template for amplifying TCR beta CDR3 regions. During a first-round RT-PCR of the TCR CDR3, the HTBI primer set was used. MiXCR, run by TCRdb on the multiplex PCR reads, gives a single entry per CDR3 protein. The data contain hundreds of thousands of distinct CDR3 sequences, approximately 14% of them singletons. Sequenced input: blood. Receptors originate from a woman under 30 with Graves' hyperthyroidism.

This clonotype has at least ten counts. The J gene is TRBJ2-1, the V gene TRBV3-1; D perhaps matches TRBD1 (6 bases). This CDR3 region has 13 residues. Trimming stripped 5 bases from V and 6 bases from J, with 11 bases between. From germline, CDR1 is LGHDT and CDR2 YNNKEL (reference sequence). In DNA, the CDR3 is TGTGCCAGCAGCTGGCAGGGGCCCAATGAGCAGTTCTTC. It yields the protein CASSWQGPNEQFF.

This clonotype was counted only a few times. The rearrangement uses TRBV11-3 and TRBJ2-5; 8 bases map to TRBD2. Germline loops: CDR1 SGHNT, CDR2 YENEEA. J lost 5 bases, V lost 8 bases, and 16 bases had no gene match. The CDR3 runs 16 residues. The CDR3 loop is CASDPGGRFRGETQYF. In nucleotides, the CDR3 is TGTGCCAGCGACCCTGGCGGGAGGTTCCGGGGGGAGACCCAGTACTTC.

This clonotype occurred many times. The chain has TRBV2 and TRBJ2-7; either TRBD1 or TRBD2 may fit D (5 bases each). The CDR3 is made up of 15 amino acids. CDR1 and CDR2 (germline): SNHLY, FYNNEI. Trimming cost V 4 bases and J 3 bases, with 16 bases left between them. CDR3 sequence reads: CASSVGTTELYEQYF. The DNA of the CDR3 is TGTGCCAGCAGTGTTGGGACCACAGAGCTCTACGAGCAGTACTTC.

This chain uses TRBV27 with TRBJ2-2, with TRBD1 matching 10 bases. The V gene end was trimmed by 8 bases and the J gene end by 4 bases; junction bases not matched to a gene: 4. Germline V gene lookup returns CDR1 MNHEY and CDR2 SMNVEV (reference sequence). There are 14 residues in the CDR3. CDR3 DNA sequence: TGTGCCAGCCGGTGGACAGGGGGCACCGGGGAGCTGTTTTTT. Encoded protein: CASRWTGGTGELFF.

In regard to this clonotype: One end of the junction varies from germline; a read error may be responsible. The chain is built from TRBV9 and TRBJ2-1, with D tentatively TRBD2 (5 bases). Germline V gives CDR1 SGDLS, CDR2 YYNGEE. The length of the CDR3 is 18 residues. CDR3: CASSPYPPTRPSGNQQFF. The CDR3 bases are TGTGCCAGCAGCCCGTACCCCCCCACTAGGCCCTCGGGCAATCAGCAGTTCTTC.

This clonotype was found many times. This chain joins TRBV10-3 and TRBJ1-5; D is perhaps TRBD1 (5 bases). Germline V gene data show CDR1 as ENHRY and CDR2 as SYGVKD. V dropped 2 bases and J dropped 4 bases, with 9 bases sitting between them. CDR3 length equals 14 residues. CDR3 protein: CAISENGGNQPQHF. CDR3 bases: TGTGCCATCAGTGAGAACGGGGGTAATCAGCCCCAGCATTTT.

This clonotype occurred a few times. The rearrangement uses TRBV7-3 and TRBJ2-1; the match to TRBD2 covers 13 bases. CDR1 and CDR2 (germline): SGHTA, FQGTGA. Germline trimming cut 5 bases from V and 8 bases from J; bases unmatched to any gene: 6. This CDR3 comprises 15 residues. CDR3 loop: CASSPYGLAGDEQFF. The CDR3 nucleotides are TGTGCCAGCAGCCCTTATGGACTAGCGGGAGATGAGCAGTTCTTC.

Ten or more counts support this clonotype. V usage is TRBV4-1 and J usage is TRBJ2-2; D is unclear. Per germline, CDR1 MGHRA and CDR2 YSYEKL. Trimming pared 5 bases from V and 1 base from J, leaving 5 bases between. The CDR3 contains 13 residues. The CDR3 region has the DNA TGCGCCAGCAGCGCAGGGAACACCGGGGAGCTGTTTTTT. Translated: CASSAGNTGELFF.

This clonotype was counted many times. The rearrangement joins TRBV12-3 or TRBV12-4 to TRBJ2-1; D unresolved. The ends were cut back, 1 base at V and 4 bases at J, with 8 bases in the middle. The CDR3 has 14 residues. The CDR3, as DNA: TGTGCCAGCAGTTTAGAGCCGGATTACAATGAGCAGTTCTTC. Translating gives CASSLEPDYNEQFF.

Comments on this clonotype: A much larger clone differs from this one at a single base, so this may be a read error. The rearrangement links TRBV6-1 to TRBJ2-7; 8 bases agree with TRBD2. The CDR3 contains 17 residues. Germline loops: CDR1 MNHNS, CDR2 SASEGT. V was pared by 1 base and J by 4 bases, with 12 bases of the junction left unmatched. The CDR3 is CASSEDGRLTGGYEQYF. CDR3 in DNA: TGTGCCAGCAGTGAAGATGGTCGACTAACGGGAGGGTACGAGCAGTACTTC.

This clonotype was seen more than once but under ten times. The J gene is TRBJ2-1, the V gene TRBV30, with 8 bases fitting TRBD2. The CDR3 runs 13 residues. V shed 4 bases and J 7 bases; nucleotides not matched to a gene: 6. Germline V CDR1 and CDR2: GTSNPN, SVGIG (reference sequence). CDR3 coding DNA: TGTGCCTGGAACAGCGGGAGCAAAAATGAGCAGTTCTTC. Amino acid sequence: CAWNSGSKNEQFF.

This clonotype was recorded at least ten times. The rearrangement joins TRBV7-9 to TRBJ2-1; D unclear. The CDR3 covers 12 residues. The germline V gene encodes CDR1 SEHNR and CDR2 FQNEAQ (reference sequence). Trimming pared 5 bases from V and 6 bases from J, leaving 8 bases between. CDR3 DNA: TGTGCCAGCAGCCGAAGGGTCAATGAGCAGTTCTTC. Its translation is CASSRRVNEQFF.